The 24 T cell receptor beta chains below were found in one sample sequenced in a study of T cell repertoires in cytomegalovirus infection. TCRdb re-derived calls from the reads in MiXCR, one entry per CDR3 protein. The table records 110,000 to 150,000 distinct CDR3 sequences, about 6.1% of them present only once. Sequencing used PBMCs. Every receptor here comes from a human donor in good health (CMV status not recorded). Some clones in this sample may be carry-over from other donors' samples.

This clonotype was counted ten times or more. One end of the junction is discordant with germline, which a read error may explain. The chain joins TRBV27 to TRBJ2-3; D gene unclear. The CDR3 extends over 12 amino acids. CDR1 is MNHEY and CDR2 is SMNVEV in the germline V gene (reference sequence). CDR3 in DNA: TGTGCCACCAGTTTATCGTCGGTTTGGTGGTATTTT. Encoded protein: CATSLSSVWWYF.

This clonotype has just a few counts. The CDR3, as DNA: TGTGCCAGCGGAGGGAATCCAGGCCGACGCGGCACTGAAGCTTTCTTT. Its translation: CASGGNPGRRGTEAFF. This chain uses TRBV2 with TRBJ1-1; no firm D call. The germline CDR1 and CDR2 sequences are SNHLY and FYNNEI. V gave up 8 bases and J gave up 4 bases, with 23 bases separating them. The CDR3 is 16 amino acids.

This clonotype was picked up a small number of times. This chain uses TRBV4-3 with TRBJ2-3; D uncertain. The length of the CDR3 is 15 residues. Trimming removed 1 base from V and 5 bases from J, with 13 bases in between. Germline V gives CDR1 LGHNA, CDR2 YSLEER. DNA for the CDR3: TGCGCCAGCAGCCAAGGGTATAGGGCCGAAGATACGCAGTATTTT. The encoded protein is CASSQGYRAEDTQYF.

This clonotype was seen at least ten times. The V and J genes are TRBV20-1 and TRBJ1-6, with TRBD1 as a possible D gene (6 bases). Trimming cost V 3 bases and J 5 bases, with 11 bases left between them. The CDR3 has 14 amino acids. Germline loops: CDR1 DFQATT, CDR2 SNEGSKA (reference sequence). This CDR3 is CSASEDRNNSPLHF. DNA of the CDR3: TGCAGTGCTAGCGAGGACAGAAATAATTCACCCCTCCACTTT.

This clonotype appeared many times. The chain employs TRBV6-1 and TRBJ2-7; TRBD1 matches at 12 bases. The V segment lost 6 bases and the J segment 6 bases; nucleotides outside the gene matches: 9. CDR1 is MNHNS and CDR2 is SASEGT in the germline V gene. This CDR3 has 15 residues. CDR3 residues: CASRGTGGASAEQYF. The DNA for the CDR3 is TGTGCCAGCAGGGGGACAGGGGGCGCCTCGGCCGAGCAGTACTTC.

This clonotype was found many times. This chain links TRBV12-3 or TRBV12-4 with TRBJ1-1; a possible D gene is TRBD1 (5 bases). The CDR3 covers 13 residues. V lost 7 bases and J lost 2, with 11 bases in between. The chain's CDR3 is CASTRQLNTEAFF. In DNA form, the CDR3 reads TGTGCCAGCACCCGACAGTTAAACACTGAAGCTTTCTTT.

Many counts were recorded for this clonotype. The chain employs TRBV6-2 or TRBV6-3 and TRBJ1-1; D may be TRBD1 (5 bases). The germline CDR1 and CDR2 sequences are MNHEY and SVGEGT. The CDR3 extends over 14 amino acids. Trimming cost V 5 bases and J 0 bases, with 10 bases left between them. The CDR3 bases are TGTGCCAGCAGTAAGGACATTTTGAACACTGAAGCTTTCTTT. Translating gives CASSKDILNTEAFF.

This clonotype was seen a few times. The chain combines TRBV15 with TRBJ1-1; D is uncertain. V dropped 0 bases and J dropped 5 bases, with 10 bases sitting between them. The CDR3 is 14 amino acids. The germline CDR1 and CDR2 sequences are LNHNV and YYDKDF (reference sequence). The CDR3 sequence: CATSRDPGFTEAFF. The CDR3 DNA is TGTGCCACCAGCAGAGATCCGGGTTTTACTGAAGCTTTCTTT. Full variable domain (outside the CDR3, taken from reference TRBV15 and TRBJ1-1): DAMVIQNPRYQVTQFGKPVTLSCSQTLNHNVMYWYQQKSSQAPKLLFHYYDKDFNNEADTPDNFQSRRPNTSFCFLDIRSPGLGDTAMYLCATSRDPGFTEAFFGQGTRLTVV.

Many counts were recorded for this clonotype. The rearrangement joins TRBV4-3 to TRBJ1-1; no reliable D call. Looked up from germline, CDR1 is LGHNA and CDR2 is YSLEER. CDR3 length: 13 amino acids. The V and J ends lost 0 bases and 4 bases respectively, with 6 bases between them. The CDR3 sequence is CASSQDLGTEAFF. Here the CDR3 DNA reads TGCGCCAGCAGCCAAGATTTGGGCACTGAAGCTTTCTTT.

This clonotype showed up many times. V usage is TRBV6-2 or TRBV6-3 and J usage is TRBJ2-7, with a possible D match to TRBD2 (5 bases). The CDR3 runs 13 residues. V dropped 2 bases and J dropped 6 bases, with 11 bases sitting between them. CDR1 MNHEY and CDR2 SVGEGT come from the germline V gene. The CDR3 DNA is TGTGCCAGCAGTTACGAGGGTAGAAGCGAGCAGTACTTC. It codes for CASSYEGRSEQYF.

This clonotype was seen repeatedly, ten times or more. V gene TRBV7-2 combines with J gene TRBJ2-6, with 9 bases lining up with TRBD1. The CDR3 consists of 16 residues. V trimming: 2 bases; J trimming: 8 bases; junction bases outside the gene matches: 7. The V gene's germline CDR1 is SGHTA and CDR2 FQGNSA. The CDR3 here is CASSLRGTGYTNVLTF. CDR3 sequence (DNA): TGTGCCAGCAGCTTACGAGGGACAGGGTATACCAACGTCCTGACTTTC.

The chain is built from TRBV5-1 and TRBJ2-5; 15 bases line up with TRBD2. In germline, CDR1 is SGHRS, CDR2 YFSETQ. Trimming removed 3 bases from V and 1 base from J; junction bases left unmatched: 4. The CDR3 spans 17 residues. The CDR3 sequence: CASSSGTSGGSQETQYF. DNA of the CDR3: TGCGCCAGCAGCTCAGGGACTAGCGGGGGGTCCCAAGAGACCCAGTACTTC.

This clonotype was picked up many times. The V call is TRBV12-3 or TRBV12-4, the J call TRBJ1-5, with D unresolved. The ends were cut back, 3 bases at V and 3 bases at J, with 9 bases in the middle. The length of the CDR3 is 14 residues. The CDR3 DNA sequence: TGTGCCAGCAGTTTCTGGCCGAACAATCAGCCCCAGCATTTT. It is translated as CASSFWPNNQPQHF.

At least ten counts were recorded for this clonotype. The chain links TRBV11-2 to TRBJ2-3, with D uncertain. Germline CDR1 reads SGHAT; CDR2 reads FQNNGV. Trimming took off 0 bases at V and 4 bases at J, with 11 bases between the two ends. The CDR3 runs 15 residues. The CDR3, as DNA: TGTGCCAGCAGCTTAGATGGTGCCGCATCAGATACGCAGTATTTT. Protein sequence: CASSLDGAASDTQYF.

This clonotype was detected only a few times. The chain recombines TRBV5-1 with TRBJ1-1, with 9 bases that match TRBD1. CDR1 is SGHRS and CDR2 is YFSETQ in the germline V gene. The CDR3 spans 14 residues. The trim removed 3 bases at V and 5 bases at J, leaving 5 bases unmatched. CDR3 nucleotide sequence: TGCGCCAGCAGCTACACAGGGGGCGCGACTGAAGCTTTCTTT. Translation: CASSYTGGATEAFF.

Many counts were recorded for this clonotype. The rearrangement joins TRBV28 to TRBJ2-7; 9 bases match TRBD2. The germline V gene encodes CDR1 MDHEN and CDR2 SYDVKM. V gave up 5 bases and J gave up 3 bases; unmatched junction bases: 8. The CDR3 covers 15 residues. The CDR3 here is CASSLVQTSGYEQYF. The CDR3, as DNA: TGTGCCAGCAGTCTCGTCCAGACTAGCGGCTACGAGCAGTACTTC.

Ten or more counts support this clonotype. The chain uses TRBV2 and TRBJ1-4; possibly TRBD1 for D (6 bases). Trimming pared 6 bases from V and 0 bases from J, leaving 17 bases between. The CDR3 is 17 residues long. CDR1 is SNHLY, CDR2 FYNNEI, per germline. The CDR3 region is CASRVGASVTTNEKLFF. In nucleotides, the CDR3 is TGTGCCAGCAGAGTGGGGGCCTCGGTTACAACTAATGAAAAACTGTTTTTT.

This clonotype appeared a few times. CDR3 loop: CASSLQGDEQYF. CDR3 bases: TGCGCCAGCAGCTTGCAAGGGGACGAGCAGTACTTC. The chain is built from TRBV5-1 and TRBJ2-7, with a weak D call TRBD1 (5 bases). Germline CDR1 is SGHRS and CDR2 is YFSETQ. V was trimmed by 1 base and J by 5 bases, leaving 7 bases between them. This CDR3 has 12 residues.

This clonotype was observed many times. In nucleotides, the CDR3 is TGTGCCAGCAGGATAGACAGGGGCAATCAGCCCCAGCATTTT. Its protein product is CASRIDRGNQPQHF. J is TRBJ1-5 and V is TRBV12-3 or TRBV12-4; 7 nucleotides agree with TRBD1. The trim removed 6 bases at V and 2 bases at J, leaving 4 bases unmatched. The CDR3 extends over 14 amino acids.

This clonotype turned up a few times. This chain joins TRBV28 and TRBJ1-5; 8 bases match TRBD1. J gave up 2 bases and V 3 bases, and 3 bases lay outside the gene matches. Germline assignment: CDR1 MDHEN and CDR2 SYDVKM. The CDR3 spans 15 residues. The CDR3: CASSFPTGGNQPQHF. As DNA, the CDR3 is TGTGCCAGCAGTTTCCCGACAGGGGGCAATCAGCCCCAGCATTTT.

This chain links TRBV12-3 or TRBV12-4 with TRBJ1-2; the D is unclear. V lost 3 bases and J 8 bases, leaving 7 bases between the germline ends. This CDR3 comprises 11 residues. CDR3 sequence (DNA): TGTGCCAGCAGTTTTGACACCGGCTACACCTTC. This sequence encodes CASSFDTGYTF.

The chain carries TRBV12-3 or TRBV12-4 and TRBJ1-1, with D uncertain. Trimming left V 3 bases short and J 1 base short, with 9 bases between. There are 14 residues in the CDR3. DNA for the CDR3: TGTGCCAGCAGTTTCGGGGAGTGGAACACTGAAGCTTTCTTT. Amino acid sequence: CASSFGEWNTEAFF.

This clonotype was found many times. The V gene is TRBV7-2, the J gene TRBJ1-6; D is unresolved. This CDR3 spans 13 amino acids. Trimming stripped 1 base from V and 7 bases from J, with 5 bases between. The V gene's germline CDR1 is SGHTA and CDR2 FQGNSA. The CDR3 protein is CASSLETNSPLHF. As DNA, the CDR3 is TGTGCCAGCAGCTTAGAGACAAATTCACCCCTCCACTTT.

This clonotype came up many times. The chain has TRBV5-1 and TRBJ2-7; D assignment may be TRBD1 or TRBD2 (7 bases each). Germline V gives CDR1 SGHRS, CDR2 YFSETQ. The V end lost 4 bases, the J end lost 6 bases, and 20 bases lay between the germline ends. CDR3 length: 15 residues. The CDR3 sequence is CASSPGGDLSSEQYF. CDR3 DNA: TGCGCCAGCAGCCCAGGGGGGGATCTGAGTTCCGAGCAGTACTTC.